This T cell receptor beta chain is from a study of Graves' ophthalmopathy and Graves' hyperthyroidism. Study-wide results and limits: Appearing in blood as well were most expanded thyroid clonotypes above 0.001 frequency.

To note about this clonotype: The antigen is unknown.

The authors defined stable hyperthyroidism as no ophthalmopathy within 18 months of follow-up. Excluded were patients with other autoimmune diseases, uncontrolled infections, pregnancy or lactation. The authors used Ficoll-Paque density gradient centrifugation to separate PBMCs. The input was around 10 ml of fresh peripheral blood. RNA transcripts provided the template for amplifying TCR beta CDR3 regions. First-round RT-PCR with HTBI primers preceded a second-round multiplex PCR. TCRdb reanalysed the multiplex PCR reads using MiXCR and keeps one entry per CDR3 protein. The sample lists hundreds of thousands of distinct CDR3 sequences, about a fifth occurring once. The V gene lost 1 base and the J gene lost 3 bases, with 8 bases spanning the gap. The CDR3 is made up of 13 amino acids. Germline lookup yields CDR1 SGHRS and CDR2 YFSETQ.

Sequencing used peripheral blood. This receptor was obtained from a woman aged 18-30 years with stable Graves' hyperthyroidism. Some clones in this sample may be carry-over from other donors' samples. The chain carries TRBV5-1 and TRBJ2-7, with D perhaps TRBD2 (5 bases). The CDR3 reads CASSLSGHYEQYF. The CDR3 bases are TGCGCCAGCAGCTTGAGCGGCCACTACGAGCAGTACTTC.